These T cell receptor beta chains were read from a single sample in a study of blood T cell repertoires in COVID-19. The method was immunoSEQ multiplex PCR; TCRdb's version includes in-frame clones alone and lacks a portion of them. The data show roughly 200,000 clones, 70% to 80% seen once. Sequences were obtained from peripheral blood. These TCRs come from a woman between 50 and 59 years old with active or convalescent COVID-19. Both conserved end residues are part of each CDR3. A D gene is named only where the DNA matches it firmly. Only part of the rows carry a size: once, few, many, or a class if the clone is expanded.

CDR3 protein: CASSQDALAGGYNEQFF; CDR3 DNA: TGCGCCAGCAGCCAAGACGCCCTAGCGGGGGGGTACAATGAGCAGTTCTTC; D gene: TRBD2; J gene: TRBJ2-1; CDR3 length: 17; V gene: TRBV4-3; clone size: NA
CDR3 protein: CASSQDRTGGIEQYF; CDR3 DNA: TGCGCCAGCAGCCAAGATAGGACAGGGGGCATCGAGCAGTACTTC; D gene: TRBD1; J gene: TRBJ2-7; CDR3 length: 15; V gene: TRBV4-3; clone size: NA
CDR3 protein: CSVDLEGYTF; CDR3 DNA: TGCAGCGTTGATTTGGAGGGCTACACCTTC; D gene: NA; J gene: TRBJ1-2; CDR3 length: 10; V gene: TRBV29-1; clone size: NA
CDR3 protein: CASSYPAGGPEQFF; CDR3 DNA: TGTGCCAGCAGTTACCCGGCCGGGGGGCCAGAGCAGTTCTTC; D gene: NA; J gene: TRBJ2-1; CDR3 length: 14; V gene: TRBV6-6; clone size: few
CDR3 protein: CASSQTANYGYTF; CDR3 DNA: TGTGCCAGCAGCCAGACAGCTAACTATGGCTACACCTTC; D gene: NA; J gene: TRBJ1-2; CDR3 length: 13; V gene: TRBV7-2; clone size: NA
CDR3 protein: CASSQDSSAVPYNEQFF; CDR3 DNA: TGCGCCAGCAGCCAAGACTCCAGCGCCGTCCCCTACAATGAGCAGTTCTTC; D gene: NA; J gene: TRBJ2-1; CDR3 length: 17; V gene: TRBV4-3; clone size: NA
CDR3 protein: CSVASRVGAFF; CDR3 DNA: TGCAGCGTTGCTTCGAGGGTTGGAGCTTTCTTT; D gene: NA; J gene: TRBJ1-1; CDR3 length: 11; V gene: TRBV29-1; clone size: NA
CDR3 protein: CASSPGVQWRAGKAENEQFF; CDR3 DNA: TGTGCCAGCTCACCAGGCGTCCAATGGCGGGCGGGAAAGGCGGAAAATGAGCAGTTCTTC; D gene: NA; J gene: TRBJ2-1; CDR3 length: 20; V gene: TRBV18; clone size: NA
CDR3 protein: CSVGGGRGNEQFF; CDR3 DNA: TGCAGCGTTGGGGGCGGGAGGGGCAATGAGCAGTTCTTC; D gene: TRBD2; J gene: TRBJ2-1; CDR3 length: 13; V gene: TRBV29-1; clone size: NA
CDR3 protein: CASRSQGRGNAFF; CDR3 DNA: TGTGCCAGCAGATCGCAGGGCAGGGGTAATGCTTTCTTT; D gene: NA; J gene: TRBJ1-1; CDR3 length: 13; V gene: TRBV12-3/TRBV12-4; clone size: NA
CDR3 protein: CASSLAGGYGYTF; CDR3 DNA: TGTGCCAGCAGCTTAGCCGGGGGTTATGGCTACACCTTC; D gene: NA; J gene: TRBJ1-2; CDR3 length: 13; V gene: TRBV7-2; clone size: once
CDR3 protein: CASSQDLSAGSPLHF; CDR3 DNA: TGTGCCAGCAGCCAAGATCTCTCGGCGGGGTCACCCCTCCACTTT; D gene: NA; J gene: TRBJ1-6; CDR3 length: 15; V gene: TRBV3-1/TRBV3-2; clone size: few
CDR3 protein: CASSEADREGRRPQHF; CDR3 DNA: TGTGCCAGCAGTGAAGCGGACAGGGAGGGTCGGCGGCCCCAGCATTTT; D gene: TRBD1; J gene: TRBJ1-5; CDR3 length: 16; V gene: TRBV6-1; clone size: NA
CDR3 protein: CASSPGQIGIANYGYTF; CDR3 DNA: TGTGCCAGCAGCCCCGGACAGATTGGGATTGCTAACTATGGCTACACCTTC; D gene: NA; J gene: TRBJ1-2; CDR3 length: 17; V gene: TRBV7-3; clone size: NA
CDR3 protein: CASSPTADLEQYF; CDR3 DNA: TGTGCCAGCTCACCCACGGCAGACTTGGAGCAGTACTTC; D gene: NA; J gene: TRBJ2-7; CDR3 length: 13; V gene: TRBV18; clone size: NA
CDR3 protein: CASSPRYFDSQNTEAFF; CDR3 DNA: TGTGCCAGCTCACCACGTTATTTCGACAGCCAGAACACTGAAGCTTTCTTT; D gene: NA; J gene: TRBJ1-1; CDR3 length: 17; V gene: TRBV18; clone size: NA
CDR3 protein: CASSLGLAGGEQFF; CDR3 DNA: TGTGCCAGCAGCTTGGGACTAGCGGGGGGTGAGCAGTTCTTC; D gene: TRBD2; J gene: TRBJ2-1; CDR3 length: 14; V gene: TRBV11-2; clone size: NA
CDR3 protein: CATSDRDRGLTIQGNTIYF; CDR3 DNA: TGTGCCACTAGCGACCGGGACAGGGGGCTTACAATCCAGGGAAACACCATATATTTT; D gene: TRBD1; J gene: TRBJ1-3; CDR3 length: 19; V gene: TRBV10-3; clone size: NA
CDR3 protein: CATSDLGSGRNNEQFF; CDR3 DNA: TGTGCCACCAGTGATTTAGGGAGCGGGAGGAACAATGAGCAGTTCTTC; D gene: TRBD2; J gene: TRBJ2-1; CDR3 length: 16; V gene: TRBV24-1; clone size: few
CDR3 protein: CALKQAYGYTF; CDR3 DNA: TGTGCCTTGAAACAGGCGTATGGCTACACCTTC; D gene: NA; J gene: TRBJ1-2; CDR3 length: 11; V gene: TRBV30; clone size: NA
CDR3 protein: CASSYSGTANEKLFF; CDR3 DNA: TGTGCCAGCAGTTACTCCGGGACAGCAAATGAAAAACTGTTTTTT; D gene: TRBD1; J gene: TRBJ1-4; CDR3 length: 15; V gene: TRBV6-5; clone size: once
CDR3 protein: CASSLGRELDEQYF; CDR3 DNA: TGCGCCAGCAGCTTGGGGCGGGAGCTCGACGAGCAGTACTTC; D gene: TRBD2; J gene: TRBJ2-7; CDR3 length: 14; V gene: TRBV5-1; clone size: NA
CDR3 protein: CASSLKQGINTF; CDR3 DNA: TGTGCCAGCAGTTTAAAGCAGGGGATAAACACCTTC; D gene: NA; J gene: TRBJ1-2; CDR3 length: 12; V gene: TRBV28; clone size: few
CDR3 protein: CASSLITGGGYTF; CDR3 DNA: TGTGCCAGCAGCTTAATCACCGGAGGCGGCTACACCTTC; D gene: NA; J gene: TRBJ1-2; CDR3 length: 13; V gene: TRBV7-3; clone size: NA
CDR3 protein: CASSSTSGLTNEQFF; CDR3 DNA: TGTGCCAGCAGCTCTACTAGCGGTCTTACGAATGAGCAGTTCTTC; D gene: TRBD2; J gene: TRBJ2-1; CDR3 length: 15; V gene: TRBV7-9; clone size: NA
CDR3 protein: CASSSNYNTDTQYF; CDR3 DNA: TGTGCCAGCAGCTCAAATTACAACACAGATACGCAGTATTTT; D gene: NA; J gene: TRBJ2-3; CDR3 length: 14; V gene: TRBV7-2; clone size: NA
CDR3 protein: CASSRIGAEQYF; CDR3 DNA: TGTGCCAGTAGCCGGATCGGAGCTGAGCAGTACTTC; D gene: NA; J gene: TRBJ2-7; CDR3 length: 12; V gene: TRBV19; clone size: NA
CDR3 protein: CASSQGQENTEAFF; CDR3 DNA: TGCGCCAGCAGCCAGGGACAGGAGAACACTGAAGCTTTCTTT; D gene: TRBD1; J gene: TRBJ1-1; CDR3 length: 14; V gene: TRBV4-3; clone size: NA
CDR3 protein: CAWRVLNIQYF; CDR3 DNA: TGTGCCTGGAGAGTACTGAACATTCAGTACTTC; D gene: NA; J gene: TRBJ2-4; CDR3 length: 11; V gene: TRBV30; clone size: NA
CDR3 protein: CASSLGQGKETQYF; CDR3 DNA: TGTGCCAGCAGCTTAGGACAGGGGAAAGAGACCCAGTACTTC; D gene: TRBD1; J gene: TRBJ2-5; CDR3 length: 14; V gene: TRBV7-2; clone size: NA
CDR3 protein: CAGAPRLGEKLFF; CDR3 DNA: TGTGCCGGAGCGCCCCGACTGGGTGAAAAACTGTTTTTT; D gene: NA; J gene: TRBJ1-4; CDR3 length: 13; V gene: TRBV19; clone size: few
CDR3 protein: CASSLGTSGRNEQFF; CDR3 DNA: TGTGCCAGCAGCTTAGGAACTAGCGGGAGGAATGAGCAGTTCTTC; D gene: TRBD2; J gene: TRBJ2-1; CDR3 length: 15; V gene: TRBV7-2; clone size: NA
CDR3 protein: CASSASGTANTGELFF; CDR3 DNA: TGCGCCAGCAGCGCTTCCGGGACTGCGAACACCGGGGAGCTGTTTTTT; D gene: NA; J gene: TRBJ2-2; CDR3 length: 16; V gene: TRBV5-1; clone size: NA
CDR3 protein: CAWSTGGEETQYF; CDR3 DNA: TGTGCCTGGAGTACAGGGGGTGAAGAGACCCAGTACTTC; D gene: TRBD1; J gene: TRBJ2-5; CDR3 length: 13; V gene: TRBV30; clone size: NA
CDR3 protein: CASSTRTGTEAFF; CDR3 DNA: TGTGCCAGCAGTACTCGGACAGGCACTGAAGCTTTCTTT; D gene: TRBD1; J gene: TRBJ1-1; CDR3 length: 13; V gene: TRBV12-3/TRBV12-4; clone size: NA
CDR3 protein: CASSYSLNRGAYEQYF; CDR3 DNA: TGTGCCAGCAGTTACTCCCTTAACAGGGGGGCCTACGAGCAGTACTTC; D gene: TRBD1; J gene: TRBJ2-7; CDR3 length: 16; V gene: TRBV6-2/TRBV6-3; clone size: once
CDR3 protein: CASRLGPGQNYGYTF; CDR3 DNA: TGTGCAAGTCGTCTGGGGCCTGGACAGAACTATGGCTACACCTTC; D gene: NA; J gene: TRBJ1-2; CDR3 length: 15; V gene: TRBV12-2; clone size: once
CDR3 protein: CASSLGQARINTQYF; CDR3 DNA: TGTGCCAGCAGCTTAGGCCAGGCCCGGATCAATACGCAGTATTTT; D gene: NA; J gene: TRBJ2-3; CDR3 length: 15; V gene: TRBV7-6; clone size: NA
CDR3 protein: CASSSDRAGNTIYF; CDR3 DNA: TGTGCCAGCAGCTCGGACAGGGCTGGAAACACCATATATTTT; D gene: TRBD1; J gene: TRBJ1-3; CDR3 length: 14; V gene: TRBV7-2; clone size: NA
CDR3 protein: CASSQDPRQPQYF; CDR3 DNA: TGTGCCAGCAGCCAAGATCCAAGACAGCCCCAGTACTTC; D gene: NA; J gene: TRBJ2-5; CDR3 length: 13; V gene: TRBV3-1/TRBV3-2; clone size: once
CDR3 protein: CAIRGRTEAFF; CDR3 DNA: TGTGCCATCAGAGGGAGAACTGAAGCTTTCTTT; D gene: NA; J gene: TRBJ1-1; CDR3 length: 11; V gene: TRBV10-3; clone size: NA
CDR3 protein: CASSPLGGGGVDEQFF; CDR3 DNA: TGTGCCAGCAGCCCCCTCGGGGGCGGGGGGGTGGATGAGCAGTTCTTC; D gene: TRBD2; J gene: TRBJ2-1; CDR3 length: 16; V gene: TRBV11-2; clone size: NA
CDR3 protein: CATAMGADTEAFF; CDR3 DNA: TGTGCCACCGCAATGGGGGCGGACACTGAAGCTTTCTTT; D gene: NA; J gene: TRBJ1-1; CDR3 length: 13; V gene: TRBV10-3; clone size: NA
CDR3 protein: CASSPGGTNEKLFF; CDR3 DNA: TGTGCCAGCAGCCCAGGAGGAACTAATGAAAAACTGTTTTTT; D gene: NA; J gene: TRBJ1-4; CDR3 length: 14; V gene: TRBV5-4; clone size: NA
CDR3 protein: CAWSGDIPYEQYF; CDR3 DNA: TGTGCCTGGAGTGGGGACATCCCTTACGAGCAGTACTTC; D gene: NA; J gene: TRBJ2-7; CDR3 length: 13; V gene: TRBV30; clone size: NA
CDR3 protein: CASSLGQTYNEQFF; CDR3 DNA: TGCGCCAGCAGCTTGGGGCAGACCTACAATGAGCAGTTCTTC; D gene: NA; J gene: TRBJ2-1; CDR3 length: 14; V gene: TRBV5-1; clone size: NA
CDR3 protein: CASSYRTGDSPLHF; CDR3 DNA: TGTGCCAGCAGTTACCGGACAGGCGATTCACCCCTCCACTTT; D gene: TRBD1; J gene: TRBJ1-6; CDR3 length: 14; V gene: TRBV6-6; clone size: few
CDR3 protein: CASSRSQRENEQFF; CDR3 DNA: TGTGCCAGTAGTAGGTCTCAGCGGGAGAATGAGCAGTTCTTC; D gene: TRBD2; J gene: TRBJ2-1; CDR3 length: 14; V gene: TRBV19; clone size: NA